What follows describes a single T cell receptor beta chain. It lacks a known antigen. No base qualities exist here, and no much larger clone lies one base off it. The donors were healthy, HIV-negative adults with no recently reported acute infections or vaccinations. Only Caucasian adults living in Nashville, Tennessee, USA were represented among the donors. Magnetic negative selection was used to enrich CD4+ T cells, after which naive cells were positively selected on CD45RA and the negative fraction became the memory subset. After blood collection by leukapheresis, PBMCs were isolated using Ficoll-Histopaque density gradient centrifugation and then cryopreserved in the vapor phase of liquid nitrogen. Purity and quantity of every magnetically sorted T cell population were checked by analytical flow cytometry. Each sorted fraction had its genomic DNA isolated and then quantified by UV absorbance on a Nanodrop 2000c.

This specimen belongs to a study of shared clonotypes between healthy human individuals (dated by TCRdb to 2018 to 2020). With regard to the full study: The cohort included three men and a couple of women between 18 and 49 years of age. For each donor, three plates each were used for CD4 naive and CD4 memory, two plates were used for CD8 naive, and one plate was used for CD8 memory. Different laboratories and diverse techniques were used to prepare libraries and sequence TCR repertoires, to increase sequencing depth and limit assay-specific biases. Blood TCR repertoires of several healthy adults were deeply sequenced to estimate repertoire size and the extent of clonotype sharing between individuals. Leukapheresis yielded between about 0.8 and 9.5 billion PBMCs per donor.

TCR CDR3 regions were amplified from genomic DNA by multiplex PCR using the deep immunoSEQ assay. Genomic DNA extracted from each cell subset was distributed evenly over all wells of several immunoSEQ 96-well plates, and each plate served as one replicate. For sorted subsets, approximately 200 ng of genomic DNA, equivalent to roughly 30,000 T cell genomes, went into each replicate PCR. The purified libraries were quantified using a Qubit 3.0 fluorometer, sized with a Bioanalyzer 2100, and then quantified again using the KAPA Library Quantification kit. Every immunoSEQ 96-well plate was sequenced on a separate single-read 150-cycle Illumina NextSeq 550 flow cell. The original pipeline was this. Because only junctional sequences without quality scores were contained in the immunoSEQ output, filtering matching that applied to full-length reads could not be performed. Sequences were annotated with PyIR, a Python wrapper for IgBLAST v1.9, and V/J genes and CDR3 were assigned using IMGT germline references. Reads with weak V/J assignments (E-value above 1e-6), missing CDR3, stop codons, out-of-frame junctions, or ambiguous translated residues were removed. A V3J clonotype was defined by an identical inferred V gene, J gene, and CDR3 amino acid sequence. Percentage overlap between repertoires was calculated by dividing the number of shared unique clonotypes by the size of the smaller repertoire. Richness of each repertoire was evaluated using RTK rarefaction, the Chao1 estimator, and Recon v2.1 estimates of unobserved clonotypes. OLGA was used to compute generation probabilities for all TCRbeta clonotypes that the gDNA method yielded from a handful of donors. TCRdb provides this immuneACCESS table in a form limited to in-frame rearrangements. Some clones are lacking; in checked studies, under half of them reflect an unresolved V gene, and why the rest are absent is not known. V and J calls and clone size are those listed in that table; D and trimming were worked out from the DNA. The sample has 1.6 million or so clones on record, roughly 96% of them singletons. Approximately 1.2% of the sample is held by the ten biggest clonotypes.

Study-wide findings and limitations: Sharing across a handful of donors was observed for about 5% of naive CD4, 3% to 3.5% of naive CD8, roughly 2.3% of memory CD4, and about 0.38% of memory CD8 clonotypes. Sampling was restricted to blood, and TCR repertoires in tissues likely differ from the TCR repertoires found in blood. Pairwise subsampling indicated that sequencing depth was expected to affect the degree of clonotype sharing among donors. Rarefaction of sorted-subset datasets indicated incomplete sequencing despite the large sequencing depth. Clonotypes shared by all four sorted-subset donors showed higher generation probabilities than non-shared clonotypes. Because the study included only a small number of donors, the genetic and exposure-history diversity represented was limited. Naive subsets generally had larger estimated clonotype richness than memory subsets did.

This receptor was taken from a young man in good health. What was sequenced was naive CD4+ T cells sorted from blood. Sample cell subset or site, as interpreted from the label and publication: CD45RA+ positively selected.

The CDR3 reads CASSGGTGQNTEAFF. The nucleotides read TGCGCCAGCAGCGGGGGGACAGGGCAGAACACTGAAGCTTTCTTT. This receptor chain uses TRBV5-1 and TRBJ1-1, with 9 junctional bases fitting TRBD1. Reading from cysteine to phenylalanine, the CDR3 counts 15 amino acids. The only DNA kept is the CDR3, 45 bases in frame from the first base. CDR1 and CDR2 are drawn from the germline V gene: SGHRS, YFSETQ. Here V drops 4 bases and J drops 1 base, and the junction holds 5 bases not matched to any gene. The entire variable domain, with the stretches around the CDR3 drawn from the reference TRBV5-1 and TRBJ1-1 proteins, is KAGVTQTPRYLIKTRGQQVTLSCSPISGHRSVSWYQQTPGQGLQFLFEYFSETQRNKGNFPGRFSGRQFSNSRSEMNVSTLELGDSALYLCASSGGTGQNTEAFFGQGTRLTVV.